The next 3 T cell receptor beta chains were all read from a single sample in a study of molecular identifiers for immune sequencing clone quantification (dated by TCRdb to between 2018 and 2020). The library was generated by PCR. TCRdb shows the sequencer as Illumina HiSeq 4000. The public reads were run again by TCRdb, first through fastp at Q25 and then through MiXCR, and only productive beta chains were kept. CDR3 protein duplicates are merged, each entry listing the most common genes and DNA. The sample profile shows 70,000 to 90,000 distinct CDR3 sequences; around a fifth of them were found once. The ten top clones hold roughly 1% of the sample. The sequencing sample was made of naive CD8+ T cells from blood, with Jurkat cell RNA spiked in. Per the publication, the cell subset or site label means: FACS-sorted CD8+CD4-CCR7+CD45RA+ naive T cells. The receptors derive from a human donor in good health. Some libraries in this study had Jurkat cell RNA spiked in.

The rearrangement uses TRBV19 and TRBJ2-5; 10 nucleotides match TRBD2. The trim removed 6 bases at V and 2 bases at J, leaving 6 bases unmatched. CDR3 length: 15 amino acids. Germline CDR1 is LNHDA and CDR2 is SQIVND (reference sequence). In DNA, the CDR3 is TGTGCCAGTAGACTAGCGGGATGGGAACAAGAGACCCAGTACTTC. It is translated as CASRLAGWEQETQYF.

The V and J genes are TRBV3-1 and TRBJ2-1; D possibly uses TRBD1 or TRBD2 (7 bases each). The germline CDR1 and CDR2 sequences are LGHDT and YNNKEL (reference sequence). V was pared by 5 bases and J by 5 bases, with 16 bases between. The CDR3 is 15 amino acids. In DNA form, the CDR3 reads TGTGCCAGCAGCAGCGGGGAGGGGGCGCACAATGAGCAGTTCTTC. Translating gives CASSSGEGAHNEQFF.

This clonotype was counted a few times. V usage is TRBV7-9 and J usage is TRBJ2-1; 9 positions match TRBD1. With V trimmed by 5 bases and J by 7 bases, 9 bases remained unmatched. This CDR3 is built from 15 residues. Germline V lookup: CDR1 SEHNR, CDR2 FQNEAQ (reference sequence). The CDR3 spells CASSLPGQGKNEQFF. In nucleotides, the CDR3 is TGTGCCAGCAGCCTGCCGGGACAGGGTAAGAATGAGCAGTTCTTC.